This T cell receptor (beta chain) is from a study of persistence of HIV-infected CD4 T cells. Study details: Anti-CD3/anti-CD28 stimulation activated a higher proportion of cells than antigen stimulation, with lower memory fraction.

The immunoSEQ assay was version 4, run in survey mode. TCRdb's table, derived via immunoSEQ multiplex PCR, lists solely in-frame clones and lacks some. The sample has under 50,000 clones, 80% to 90% seen once. On this clone: Its antigen is as yet unknown.

Cells were stimulated nonspecifically with anti-CD3/anti-CD28 magnetic beads. Sorting of responding CD4+ T cells relied on upregulated CD40 ligand together with CD69. Donors had undetectable plasma HIV-1 RNA, under 50 copies/mL, for 4+ years. Germline V gene data show CDR1 as KGHSH and CDR2 as LQKENI. The V and J ends lost 5 bases and 3 bases respectively, with 10 bases between them. The CDR3 totals 13 residues. The chain recombines TRBV18 with TRBJ1-1, with D hard to call. The TCR sequence derives from an adult woman with HIV who was CMV-seropositive. Sequencing used CD4+ T cells sorted from PBMCs after roughly 19-hour stimulation, obtained from a patient who received antiretroviral therapy. The CDR3 nucleotides are TGTGCCAGCTCAGCCAGTGGGGACACTGAAGCTTTCTTT. Its protein product is CASSASGDTEAFF.